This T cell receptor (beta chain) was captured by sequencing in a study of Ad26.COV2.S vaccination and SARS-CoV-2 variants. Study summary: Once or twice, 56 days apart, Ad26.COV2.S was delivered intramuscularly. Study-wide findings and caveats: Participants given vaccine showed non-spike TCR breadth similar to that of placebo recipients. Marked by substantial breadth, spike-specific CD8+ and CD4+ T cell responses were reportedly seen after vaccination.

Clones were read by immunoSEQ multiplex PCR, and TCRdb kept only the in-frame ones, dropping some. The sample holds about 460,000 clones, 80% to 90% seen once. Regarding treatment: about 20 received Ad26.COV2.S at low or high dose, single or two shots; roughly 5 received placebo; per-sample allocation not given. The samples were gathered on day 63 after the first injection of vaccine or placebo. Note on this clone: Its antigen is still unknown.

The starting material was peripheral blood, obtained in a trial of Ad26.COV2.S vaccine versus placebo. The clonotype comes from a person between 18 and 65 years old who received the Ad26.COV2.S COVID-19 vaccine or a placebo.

For the CDR3, the DNA is TGTGCCAGCAGTTTCATGGGAGCTAAAACAGATACGCAGTATTTT. Its translation is CASSFMGAKTDTQYF. This rearrangement joins TRBV28 to TRBJ2-3, with a tentative D call TRBD2 (5 bases). With 3 bases removed from V and 3 bases from J, the gap between germline ends came to 13 bases. The CDR3 is 15 residues long. Germline V gene lookup returns CDR1 MDHEN and CDR2 SYDVKM.